A single sample gave rise to the 32 T cell receptor beta chains below, sequenced in a study of identical twins. From the 5' RACE reads, TCRdb called clonotypes with MiXCR, one entry per CDR3 protein. Of roughly 230,000 distinct CDR3 sequences listed, about 8.5% were seen once; the top ten hold over 2.5%. The data were also submitted as part of a second study, on yellow fever vaccine responses in identical twins.

The sample was CD8+ T cells sorted from blood. These receptor sequences come from a woman under 30 in good health.

This clonotype was seen a few times. The gene calls are TRBV11-2 and TRBJ2-7; a weak D match, TRBD2 (6 bases). V was cut by 3 bases and J by 7 bases, with 16 bases left in between. Looked up from germline, CDR1 is SGHAT and CDR2 is FQNNGV. CDR3 length equals 14 residues. The CDR3 bases are TGTGCCAGCAGCTTGCGGGACCCTCTGACGGAGCAGTACTTC. Its protein product is CASSLRDPLTEQYF.

In this sample, this clonotype turned up a few times. V gene TRBV27 combines with J gene TRBJ2-5; D tentatively reads TRBD1 or TRBD2 (5 bases each). CDR3 length: 14 residues. The V end was cut by 4 bases, the J end by 2 bases, with 11 bases between. Germline V CDR1 and CDR2: MNHEY, SMNVEV (reference sequence). CDR3 sequence (DNA): TGTGCCAGCAGTTGGGGGACGGAGCAAGAGACCCAGTACTTC. Protein product: CASSWGTEQETQYF.

At least ten counts were recorded for this clonotype. Compared with germline, one end of the junction differs, possibly owing to a read error. The chain uses TRBV4-2 and TRBJ2-3; tentative D call: TRBD2 (7 bases). The germline gives CDR1 LGHNA, CDR2 YNFKEQ. This CDR3 contains 17 residues. Written as DNA, the CDR3 is TGCGCCAGCAGCCCAAAGATCCGGGGGGCTAGCACAGATACGCAGTATTTT. It translates to CASSPKIRGASTDTQYF.

The chain combines TRBV27 with TRBJ2-3, with 8 bases lining up with TRBD1. This CDR3 region has 15 residues. V was clipped by 3 bases and J by 0 bases; unmatched bases: 2. Germline assignment: CDR1 MNHEY and CDR2 SMNVEV (reference sequence). CDR3 DNA sequence: TGTGCCAGCAGTTTTCAGGGGGCGAGCACAGATACGCAGTATTTT. Its protein is CASSFQGASTDTQYF.

This clonotype came up a few times. V gene TRBV7-9 combines with J gene TRBJ2-1, with 7 bases matching TRBD1. The germline CDR1 and CDR2 sequences are SEHNR and FQNEAQ (reference sequence). The CDR3 sequence is 16 residues long. V was clipped by 6 bases and J by 0 bases; unmatched bases: 8. CDR3 in amino acids: CASSHRGFPSYNEQFF. CDR3 coding DNA: TGTGCCAGCAGTCACAGGGGCTTTCCCTCCTACAATGAGCAGTTCTTC.

The chain joins TRBV27 to TRBJ2-2; TRBD2 is a possible D gene (6 bases). The germline gives CDR1 MNHEY, CDR2 SMNVEV (reference sequence). This CDR3 region has 14 residues. Trimming took 2 bases from V and 5 from J, leaving 9 bases between them. The CDR3 sequence: CASSLRDLTGELFF. CDR3 coding DNA: TGTGCCAGCAGTTTAAGGGACTTAACCGGGGAGCTGTTTTTT.

This clonotype was seen at least ten times. This rearrangement joins TRBV7-9 to TRBJ2-1; D possibly matches TRBD1 or TRBD2 (6 bases each). Trimming removed 4 bases from V and 5 bases from J, with 18 bases in between. Germline CDR1 is SEHNR and CDR2 is FQNEAQ (reference sequence). CDR3 length equals 16 residues. The CDR3, as DNA: TGTGCCAGCAGCTCCGTAAAGGGGGGTAATGACAATGAGCAGTTCTTC. Translation gives CASSSVKGGNDNEQFF.

This clonotype has just a few counts. The chain couples TRBV13 to TRBJ2-7; 10 bases align to TRBD2. The CDR3 totals 17 residues. Germline V CDR1 and CDR2: PRHDT, FYEKMQ (reference sequence). Losses at the gene ends were 4 bases for V and 2 bases for J; bases not matched to a gene: 11. CDR3 sequence: CASSSRLAGLPPYEQYF. CDR3 coding DNA: TGTGCCAGCAGCTCAAGACTAGCGGGCCTTCCTCCCTACGAGCAGTACTTC.

This clonotype was counted a few times. V is TRBV7-9 and J is TRBJ2-5, with D perhaps TRBD2 (5 bases). This CDR3 region has 14 residues. Germline-derived CDR1 and CDR2 are SEHNR and FQNEAQ (reference sequence). V lost 7 bases and J lost 4, with 16 bases in between. CDR3 protein: CASTFSGMGETQYF. CDR3 sequence (DNA): TGTGCCAGCACCTTTTCCGGGATGGGAGAGACCCAGTACTTC.

V gene TRBV3-1 combines with J gene TRBJ2-6, with 9 bases fitting TRBD2. The V gene end was trimmed by 5 bases and the J gene end by 4 bases; junction bases not matched to a gene: 6. The CDR3 loop spans 16 amino acids. CDR1 and CDR2 (germline): LGHDT, YNNKEL (reference sequence). The CDR3 DNA reads TGTGCCAGCAGCTTGGGACTAGCAGGCGGGGCCAACGTCCTGACTTTC. Its translation: CASSLGLAGGANVLTF.

This clonotype was found a few times. The V call is TRBV7-2, the J call TRBJ2-1; D may correspond to TRBD1 or TRBD2 (5 bases each). The CDR3 is 16 amino acids. Germline loops: CDR1 SGHTA, CDR2 FQGNSA. V lost 3 bases to trimming and J lost 5 bases, with 17 bases between them. CDR3 coding DNA: TGTGCCAGCAGCTTCCCCTCCGGGACGATGAACAATGAGCAGTTCTTC. Translated: CASSFPSGTMNNEQFF.

V is TRBV4-3 and J is TRBJ2-7, with 10 bases lining up with TRBD2. J gave up 6 bases and V 1 base, and 9 bases lay outside the gene matches. The length of the CDR3 is 16 residues. Germline CDR1 is LGHNA and CDR2 is YSLEER. CDR3 in DNA: TGCGCCAGCAGCCAAGGAACTAGCGGGAAATCGTTCGAGCAGTACTTC. Amino acid sequence: CASSQGTSGKSFEQYF.

This clonotype was seen a few times. The V call is TRBV20-1, the J call TRBJ1-4; D is undetermined. The V and J ends lost 5 bases and 0 bases respectively, with 10 bases between them. The CDR3 covers 14 residues. Germline V CDR1 and CDR2: DFQATT, SNEGSKA (reference sequence). CDR3 sequence: CSADPTATNEKLFF. The DNA for the CDR3 is TGCAGTGCTGACCCGACTGCAACTAATGAAAAACTGTTTTTT.

The V gene is TRBV27, the J gene TRBJ1-4; D gene unclear. V lost 5 bases, J lost 3 bases, and 7 bases lay in between. Germline V CDR1 and CDR2: MNHEY, SMNVEV (reference sequence). The CDR3 totals 13 residues. The CDR3 loop is CASSRGPNEKLFF. The CDR3 bases are TGTGCCAGCAGTCGCGGCCCTAATGAAAAACTGTTTTTT.

This clonotype was seen at least ten times. CDR3 bases: TGTGCCACCAGTGATTCCCCTACGCTAGCTGGGTTATTTACCACAGATACGCAGTATTTT. This codes for CATSDSPTLAGLFTTDTQYF. This chain links TRBV24-1 with TRBJ2-3, with a tentative D call TRBD2 (5 bases). V was shortened by 2 bases and J by 2 bases, with 25 bases between the two germline ends. Germline CDR1 KGHDR, CDR2 SFDVKD. The CDR3 extends over 20 amino acids.

There are many counts of this clonotype. V usage is TRBV2 and J usage is TRBJ1-6; D gene ambiguous. The CDR3 spans 14 residues. Germline-derived CDR1 and CDR2 are SNHLY and FYNNEI. Trimming took 1 base from V and 6 from J, leaving 7 bases between them. Here the CDR3 reads CASSEGERNSPLHF. CDR3 coding DNA: TGTGCCAGCAGTGAAGGGGAACGTAATTCACCCCTCCACTTT.

This clonotype showed up just a few times. J is TRBJ2-1 and V is TRBV9; TRBD2 aligns across 10 bases. Germline V CDR1 and CDR2: SGDLS, YYNGEE. This CDR3 is 17 amino acids long. Trimming cost V 7 bases and J 5 bases; bases outside gene matches: 15. The CDR3 sequence is CASSEPLGTSAHNEQFF. The CDR3 nucleotides read TGTGCCAGCTCCGAACCCCTTGGGACTAGCGCCCACAATGAGCAGTTCTTC.

This clonotype was observed a few times. The J gene is TRBJ2-3, the V gene TRBV7-9, with D unresolved. Germline assignment: CDR1 SEHNR and CDR2 FQNEAQ (reference sequence). The germline V and J ends were trimmed by 7 bases and 3 bases, with 11 bases remaining between them. The CDR3 has 13 amino acids. CDR3 protein: CASMPGWTDTQYF. DNA for the CDR3: TGTGCCAGCATGCCGGGCTGGACAGATACGCAGTATTTT.

This sequence joins TRBV29-1 and TRBJ2-1; the D gene is possibly TRBD2 (5 bases). CDR3 length: 14 residues. V lost 2 bases and J 4 bases, leaving 12 bases between the germline ends. Germline assignment: CDR1 SQVTM and CDR2 ANQGSEA. In nucleotides, the CDR3 is TGCAGCGTTGAATTACTAGAAGGATACAATGAGCAGTTCTTC. Translation: CSVELLEGYNEQFF.

The V call is TRBV25-1, the J call TRBJ2-7; D is ambiguous. This CDR3 has 14 residues. V shed 3 bases and J shed 0 bases, with 9 bases lying between them. Germline CDR1 is MGHDK and CDR2 is SYGVNS. The CDR3 loop reads CASSDGALSYEQYF. The DNA of the CDR3 is TGTGCCAGCAGTGACGGAGCTCTCTCCTACGAGCAGTACTTC.

This clonotype was seen many times. J is TRBJ2-2 and V is TRBV10-3, with a weak D call TRBD2 (5 bases). Trimming cost V 3 bases and J 7 bases, with 9 bases left between them. Germline CDR1 is ENHRY and CDR2 is SYGVKD. CDR3 length: 13 amino acids. The CDR3 sequence is CAISEGRVGELFF. The CDR3, as DNA: TGTGCCATCAGTGAAGGGCGGGTCGGGGAGCTGTTTTTT.

The table lists this clonotype with a few counts. The V gene is TRBV12-3 or TRBV12-4, the J gene TRBJ2-7, with 9 bases fitting TRBD2. Trimming cost V 5 bases and J 6 bases; bases outside gene matches: 2. The CDR3 consists of 12 residues. The CDR3: CASSGLASEQYF. For the CDR3, the DNA is TGTGCCAGCAGTGGACTAGCGAGCGAGCAGTACTTC.

This clonotype was picked up many times. The chain joins TRBV29-1 to TRBJ2-1, with 7 bases fitting TRBD1. Germline assignment: CDR1 SQVTM and CDR2 ANQGSEA. Trimming took 7 bases from V and 0 from J; bases not matched to a gene: 6. CDR3 length: 14 amino acids. As DNA, the CDR3 is TGCAGCGCCGGACAGGCAAGCTCCTACAATGAGCAGTTCTTC. Its translation is CSAGQASSYNEQFF.

The chain uses TRBV4-1 and TRBJ2-7, with 10 bases matching TRBD1. The length of the CDR3 is 16 residues. The germline V gene has CDR1 MGHRA and CDR2 YSYEKL. The V gene end was trimmed by 1 base and the J gene end by 3 bases; junction bases not matched to a gene: 6. Here the CDR3 reads CASSQVGGQGFYEQYF. For the CDR3, the DNA is TGCGCCAGCAGCCAAGTTGGGGGACAGGGGTTCTACGAGCAGTACTTC.

This clonotype was counted only a few times. The rearrangement uses TRBV5-5 and TRBJ2-2; D is perhaps TRBD1 (6 bases). The germline CDR1 and CDR2 sequences are SGHKS and YYEKEE (reference sequence). The ends were cut back, 4 bases at V and 0 bases at J, with 16 bases in the middle. The CDR3 contains 17 residues. Here the CDR3 reads CASSHTGSEANTGELFF. In DNA form, the CDR3 reads TGTGCCAGCAGCCACACAGGGTCAGAAGCGAACACCGGGGAGCTGTTTTTT.

The chain carries TRBV20-1 and TRBJ1-6, with a possible D match to TRBD1 (5 bases). The length of the CDR3 is 15 residues. V was cut by 0 bases and J by 10 bases, with 16 bases left in between. Germline-derived CDR1 and CDR2 are DFQATT and SNEGSKA (reference sequence). DNA for the CDR3: TGCAGTGCTAGAGAAACGGGCAGGGTAGGATCACCCCTCCACTTT. Translation gives CSARETGRVGSPLHF.

The table lists this clonotype with a few counts. The chain is built from TRBV29-1 and TRBJ2-7; perhaps TRBD1 as D (5 bases). Germline assignment: CDR1 SQVTM and CDR2 ANQGSEA. The V end lost 0 bases, the J end lost 0 bases, and 12 bases lay between the germline ends. The CDR3 sequence is 15 residues long. CDR3 protein: CSVEDPRVGSYEQYF. In nucleotides, the CDR3 is TGCAGCGTTGAAGACCCCAGGGTGGGCTCCTACGAGCAGTACTTC.

In its sample, this clonotype was seen a few times. The V and J genes are TRBV5-6 and TRBJ1-1, with 8 nucleotides matching TRBD1. The germline CDR1 and CDR2 sequences are SGHDT and YYEEEE. The CDR3 extends over 19 amino acids. The ends lost 1 base at V and 0 bases at J; junction bases unmatched: 14. CDR3 DNA sequence: TGTGCCAGCAGCTTGAGGAACGGGCGGACAGGGAAGATGAACACTGAAGCTTTCTTT. Translating gives CASSLRNGRTGKMNTEAFF.

This clonotype showed up just a few times. CDR3 in DNA: TGTGCCAGCAGCCTCTCACCTTGGACCGAATCCAAGACAGGGGGCTCCTACGAGCAGTACTTC. It specifies CASSLSPWTESKTGGSYEQYF. This rearrangement joins TRBV11-2 to TRBJ2-7, with 9 bases lining up with TRBD1. This CDR3 has 21 residues. With 5 bases clipped from V and 0 bases from J, the junction kept 23 bases outside the gene matches. Germline V gene lookup returns CDR1 SGHAT and CDR2 FQNNGV.

The chain uses TRBV14 and TRBJ2-3; 7 nucleotides agree with TRBD2. The J segment lost 0 bases and the V segment lost 0 bases, leaving 15 bases of the junction unmatched. Germline assignment: CDR1 SGHDN and CDR2 FVKESK. CDR3 length equals 20 residues. The CDR3 DNA follows: TGTGCCAGCAGCCAAGACCTGCGGGAGCCGTCCTTCCTTAGCACAGATACGCAGTATTTT. It codes for CASSQDLREPSFLSTDTQYF. Based on the CDR3 plus reference TRBV14 and TRBJ2-3, the full variable domain is EAGVTQFPSHSVIEKGQTVTLRCDPISGHDNLYWYRRVMGKEIKFLLHFVKESKQDESGMPNNRFLAERTGGTYSTLKVQPAELEDSGVYFCASSQDLREPSFLSTDTQYFGPGTRLTVL.

This clonotype was counted only a few times. The chain uses TRBV4-1 and TRBJ2-1, with D hard to call. CDR3 size: 11 residues. Trimming cost V 1 base and J 8 bases, with 3 bases left between them. In germline, CDR1 is MGHRA, CDR2 YSYEKL. As DNA, the CDR3 is TGCGCCAGCAGCCAAGTGGATGAGCAGTTCTTC. Its protein is CASSQVDEQFF.

The J gene is TRBJ2-7, the V gene TRBV20-1; 10 bases match TRBD2. The CDR3 has 15 amino acids. Trimming at V came to 5 bases and at J to 3 bases, leaving 10 bases not matched to a gene. CDR1 is DFQATT and CDR2 is SNEGSKA in the germline V gene (reference sequence). CDR3 in amino acids: CSALTSGTSVYEQYF. The CDR3 DNA reads TGCAGTGCTTTAACCTCCGGGACTAGCGTCTACGAGCAGTACTTC.